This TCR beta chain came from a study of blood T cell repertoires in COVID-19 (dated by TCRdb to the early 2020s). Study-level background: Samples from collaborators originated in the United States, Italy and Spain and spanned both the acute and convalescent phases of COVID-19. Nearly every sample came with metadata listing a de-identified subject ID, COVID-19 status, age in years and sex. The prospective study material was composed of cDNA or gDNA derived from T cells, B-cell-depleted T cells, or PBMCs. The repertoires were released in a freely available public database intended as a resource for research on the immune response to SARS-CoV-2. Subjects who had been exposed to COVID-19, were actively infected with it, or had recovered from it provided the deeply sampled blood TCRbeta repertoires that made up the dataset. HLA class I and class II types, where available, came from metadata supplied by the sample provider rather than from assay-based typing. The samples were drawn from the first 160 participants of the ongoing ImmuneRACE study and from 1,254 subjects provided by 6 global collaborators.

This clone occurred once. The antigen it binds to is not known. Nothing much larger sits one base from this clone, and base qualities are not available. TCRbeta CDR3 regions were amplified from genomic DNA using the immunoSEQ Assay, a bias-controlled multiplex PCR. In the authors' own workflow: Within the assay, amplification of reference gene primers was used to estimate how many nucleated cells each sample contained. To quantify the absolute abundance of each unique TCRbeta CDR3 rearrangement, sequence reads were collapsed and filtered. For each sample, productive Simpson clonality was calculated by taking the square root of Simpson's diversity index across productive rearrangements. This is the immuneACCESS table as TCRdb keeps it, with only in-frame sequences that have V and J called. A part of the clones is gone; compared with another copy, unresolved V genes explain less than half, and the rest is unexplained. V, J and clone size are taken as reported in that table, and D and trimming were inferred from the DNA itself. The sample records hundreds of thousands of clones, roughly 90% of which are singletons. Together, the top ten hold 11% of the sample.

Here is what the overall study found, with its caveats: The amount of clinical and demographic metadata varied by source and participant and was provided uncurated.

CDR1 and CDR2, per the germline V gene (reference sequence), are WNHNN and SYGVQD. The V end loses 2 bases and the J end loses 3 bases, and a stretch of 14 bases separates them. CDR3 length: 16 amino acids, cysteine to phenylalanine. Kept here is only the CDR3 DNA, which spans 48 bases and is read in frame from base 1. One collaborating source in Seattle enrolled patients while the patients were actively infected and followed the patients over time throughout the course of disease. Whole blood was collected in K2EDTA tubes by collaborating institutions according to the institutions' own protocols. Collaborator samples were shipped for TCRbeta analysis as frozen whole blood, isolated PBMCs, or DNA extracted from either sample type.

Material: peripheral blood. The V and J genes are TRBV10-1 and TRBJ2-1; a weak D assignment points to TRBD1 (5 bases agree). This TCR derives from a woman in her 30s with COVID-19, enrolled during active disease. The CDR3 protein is CASSEGRQGYYNEQFF. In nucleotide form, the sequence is TGCGCCAGCAGTGAGGGTCGTCAGGGATACTACAATGAGCAGTTCTTC.